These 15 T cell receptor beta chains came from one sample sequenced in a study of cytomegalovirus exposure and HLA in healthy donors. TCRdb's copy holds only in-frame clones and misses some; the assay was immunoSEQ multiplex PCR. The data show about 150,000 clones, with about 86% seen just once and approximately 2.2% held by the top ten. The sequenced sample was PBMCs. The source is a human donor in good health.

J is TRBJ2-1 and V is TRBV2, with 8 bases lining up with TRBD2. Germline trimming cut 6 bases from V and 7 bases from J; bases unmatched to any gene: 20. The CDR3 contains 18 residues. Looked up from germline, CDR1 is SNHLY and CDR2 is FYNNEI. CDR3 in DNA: TGTGCCAGCAGCGGGGGGGGCATAGGACTAGCAAATGTAAATGAGCAGTTCTTC. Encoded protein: CASSGGGIGLANVNEQFF.

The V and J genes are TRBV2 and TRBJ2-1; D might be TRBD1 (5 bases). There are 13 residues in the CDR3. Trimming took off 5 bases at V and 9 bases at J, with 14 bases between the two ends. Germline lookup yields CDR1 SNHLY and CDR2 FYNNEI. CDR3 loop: CASSFQGVAEQFF. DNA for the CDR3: TGTGCCAGCAGTTTTCAGGGCGTTGCTGAGCAGTTCTTC.

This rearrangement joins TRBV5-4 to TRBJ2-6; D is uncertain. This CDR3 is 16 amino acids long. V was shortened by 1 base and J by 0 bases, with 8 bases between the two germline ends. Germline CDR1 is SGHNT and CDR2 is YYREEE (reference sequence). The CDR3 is CASSLPPTSGANVLTF. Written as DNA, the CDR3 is TGTGCCAGCAGCTTGCCTCCTACCTCTGGGGCCAACGTCCTGACTTTC. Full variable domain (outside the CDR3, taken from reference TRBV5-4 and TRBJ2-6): ETGVTQSPTHLIKTRGQQVTLRCSSQSGHNTVSWYQQALGQGPQFIFQYYREEENGRGNFPPRFSGLQFPNYSSELNVNALELDDSALYLCASSLPPTSGANVLTFGAGSRLTVL.

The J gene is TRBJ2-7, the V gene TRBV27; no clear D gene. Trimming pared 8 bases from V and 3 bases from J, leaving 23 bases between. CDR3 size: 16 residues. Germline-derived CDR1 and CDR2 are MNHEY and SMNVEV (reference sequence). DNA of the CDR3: TGTGCCAGCCAAGAAGTCCCTTCCGGGTCCCTCTACGAGCAGTACTTC. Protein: CASQEVPSGSLYEQYF.

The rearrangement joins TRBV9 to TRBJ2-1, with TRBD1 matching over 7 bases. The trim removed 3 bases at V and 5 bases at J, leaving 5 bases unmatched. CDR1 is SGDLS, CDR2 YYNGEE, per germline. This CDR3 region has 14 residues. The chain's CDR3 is CASSETGLDNEQFF. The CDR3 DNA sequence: TGTGCCAGCAGCGAGACAGGGCTGGACAATGAGCAGTTCTTC.

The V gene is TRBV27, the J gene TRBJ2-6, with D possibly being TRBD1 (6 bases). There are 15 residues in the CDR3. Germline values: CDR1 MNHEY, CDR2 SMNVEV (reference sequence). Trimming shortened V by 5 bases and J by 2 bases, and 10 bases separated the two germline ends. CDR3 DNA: TGTGCCAGCAGTCTACACAGGGCTGGGGCCAACGTCCTGACTTTC. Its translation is CASSLHRAGANVLTF.

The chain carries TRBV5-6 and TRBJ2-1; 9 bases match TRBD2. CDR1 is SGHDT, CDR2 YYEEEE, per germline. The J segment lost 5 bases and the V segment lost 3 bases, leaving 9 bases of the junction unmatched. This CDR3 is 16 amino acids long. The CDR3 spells CASSWRAGGINNEQFF. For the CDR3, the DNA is TGTGCCAGCAGCTGGCGAGCGGGGGGAATCAACAATGAGCAGTTCTTC.

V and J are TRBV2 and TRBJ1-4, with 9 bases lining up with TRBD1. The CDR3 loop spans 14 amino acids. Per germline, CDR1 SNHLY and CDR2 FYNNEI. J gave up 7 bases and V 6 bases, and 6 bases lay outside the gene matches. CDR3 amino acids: CASRYRGLGEKLFF. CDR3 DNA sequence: TGTGCCAGCAGATACAGGGGGCTAGGTGAAAAACTGTTTTTT.

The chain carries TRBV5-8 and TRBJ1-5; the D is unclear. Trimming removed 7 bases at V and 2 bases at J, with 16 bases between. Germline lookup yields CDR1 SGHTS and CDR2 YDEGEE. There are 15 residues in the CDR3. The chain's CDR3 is CASQILTGGNQPQHF. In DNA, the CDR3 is TGTGCCAGCCAAATTCTTACGGGAGGCAATCAGCCCCAGCATTTT.

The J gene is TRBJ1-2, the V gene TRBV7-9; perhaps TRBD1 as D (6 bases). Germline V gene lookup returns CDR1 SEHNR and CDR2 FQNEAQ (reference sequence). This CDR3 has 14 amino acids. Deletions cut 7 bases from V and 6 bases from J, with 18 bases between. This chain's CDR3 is CASTSSGGADGYTF. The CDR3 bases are TGTGCCAGCACTTCCTCGGGGGGCGCGGATGGCTACACCTTC.

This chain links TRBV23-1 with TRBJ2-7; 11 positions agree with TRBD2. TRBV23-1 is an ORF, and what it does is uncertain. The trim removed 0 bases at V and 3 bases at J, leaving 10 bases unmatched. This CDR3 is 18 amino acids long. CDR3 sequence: CASSQSGPLAGGIYEQYF. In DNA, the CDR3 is TGCGCCAGCAGTCAATCGGGGCCCCTAGCGGGAGGTATCTACGAGCAGTACTTC.

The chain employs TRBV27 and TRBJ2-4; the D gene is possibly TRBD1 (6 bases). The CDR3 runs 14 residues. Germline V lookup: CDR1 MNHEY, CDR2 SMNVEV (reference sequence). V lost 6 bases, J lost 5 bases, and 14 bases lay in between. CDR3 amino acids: CASRQGWGENIQYF. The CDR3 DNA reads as TGTGCCAGCAGACAGGGATGGGGCGAAAACATTCAGTACTTC.

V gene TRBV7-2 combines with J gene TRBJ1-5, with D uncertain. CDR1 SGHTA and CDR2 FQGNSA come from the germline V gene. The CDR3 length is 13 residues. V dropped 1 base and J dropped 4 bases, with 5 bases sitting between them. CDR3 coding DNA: TGTGCCAGCAGCTTAGACGGTAATCAGCCCCAGCATTTT. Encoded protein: CASSLDGNQPQHF.

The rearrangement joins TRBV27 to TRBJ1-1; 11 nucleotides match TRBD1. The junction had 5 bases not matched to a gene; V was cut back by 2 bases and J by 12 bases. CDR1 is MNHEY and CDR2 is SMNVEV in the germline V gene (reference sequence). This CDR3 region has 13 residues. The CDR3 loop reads CASSLLGQGATFF. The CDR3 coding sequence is TGTGCCAGCAGTTTACTCGGACAGGGGGCAACTTTCTTT.

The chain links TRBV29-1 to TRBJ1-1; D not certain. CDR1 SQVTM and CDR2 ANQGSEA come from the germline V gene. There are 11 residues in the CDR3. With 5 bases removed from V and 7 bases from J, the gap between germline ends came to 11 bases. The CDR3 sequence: CSVRYSLEAFF. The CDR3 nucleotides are TGCAGCGTTAGATACAGTCTTGAAGCTTTCTTT.